The 7 T cell receptor beta chains below were found in one sample sequenced in a study of beta chain features in type 1 diabetes. What was sequenced were expressed TCRB transcripts, since all of the isolated RNA had been reverse transcribed. Some clones are missing from TCRdb's copy, which holds only in-frame ones; the method was immunoSEQ multiplex PCR. The data show hundreds of thousands of clones, roughly 16% seen once. Sequenced material: naive CD4+ T cells from blood. The receptors shown here come from a man between 18 and 35 years old in good health.

The V and J genes are TRBV18 and TRBJ2-1; 9 nucleotides match TRBD1. Germline V gene sequence: CDR1 KGHSH, CDR2 LQKENI. J gave up 2 bases and V 3 bases, and 8 bases lay outside the gene matches. The CDR3 runs 17 residues. Here the CDR3 reads CASSPRLGTGTYNEQFF. In nucleotides, the CDR3 is TGTGCCAGCTCACCCCGCCTCGGGACAGGGACCTACAATGAGCAGTTCTTC. Variable domain in full (rest from reference TRBV18 and TRBJ2-1): NAGVMQNPRHLVRRRGQEARLRCSPMKGHSHVYWYRQLPEEGLKFMVYLQKENIIDESGMPKERFSAEFPKEGPSILRIQQVVRGDSAAYFCASSPRLGTGTYNEQFFGPGTRLTVL.

This clone turned up a few times. V gene TRBV5-6 combines with J gene TRBJ2-1; D tentatively reads TRBD1 or TRBD2 (6 bases each). Trimming left V 6 bases short and J 4 bases short, with 14 bases between. Germline CDR1 and CDR2: SGHDT and YYEEEE. The CDR3 loop spans 14 amino acids. The CDR3 loop is CASTPGGTYNEQFF. The CDR3 DNA is TGTGCCAGCACCCCCGGCGGGACATACAATGAGCAGTTCTTC.

This clone has a handful of counts. The chain joins TRBV14 to TRBJ2-1, with 7 positions matching TRBD1. Trimming took 4 bases from V and 4 from J; bases not matched to a gene: 4. Germline V gene data show CDR1 as SGHDN and CDR2 as FVKESK. The CDR3 runs 14 residues. The DNA of the CDR3 is TGTGCCAGCAGCCGCAGGGGGAGTTACAATGAGCAGTTCTTC. Translated, it gives CASSRRGSYNEQFF.

This clone was counted a few times. The V gene is TRBV18, the J gene TRBJ1-5; D is possibly TRBD1 (5 bases). This CDR3 region has 13 residues. The V end lost 6 bases, the J end lost 6 bases, and 12 bases lay between the germline ends. CDR1 is KGHSH, CDR2 LQKENI, per germline. CDR3 region: CASSPPGGQPQHF. For the CDR3, the DNA is TGTGCCAGCTCCCCTCCCGGGGGTCAGCCCCAGCATTTT.

Points on this clone: The same CDR3 arises from other DNA sequences in this sample as well. The V call is TRBV28, the J call TRBJ2-3, with D hard to call. The CDR3 runs 13 residues. The germline V gene encodes CDR1 MDHEN and CDR2 SYDVKM. V was pared by 6 bases and J by 0 bases, with 7 bases between. The DNA for the CDR3 is TGTGCCAGCAGCCTAACTAGCACAGATACGCAGTATTTT. Translated: CASSLTSTDTQYF.

This chain links TRBV5-4 with TRBJ2-4, with TRBD1 as a possible D gene (5 bases). The V and J ends lost 2 bases and 6 bases respectively, with 12 bases between them. The CDR3 is made up of 14 amino acids. Germline values: CDR1 SGHNT, CDR2 YYREEE (reference sequence). The DNA of the CDR3 is TGTGCCAGCAGCTTCTCGGCAGGGCTAAACATTCAGTACTTC. Protein sequence: CASSFSAGLNIQYF.

This clone has just a few counts. The chain recombines TRBV27 with TRBJ1-1; D is perhaps TRBD1 (5 bases). There are 15 residues in the CDR3. In germline, CDR1 is MNHEY, CDR2 SMNVEV (reference sequence). V lost 0 bases to trimming and J lost 3 bases, with 11 bases between them. The CDR3: CASSLSPGSDTEAFF. DNA of the CDR3: TGTGCCAGCAGTTTATCCCCAGGGTCGGACACTGAAGCTTTCTTT.